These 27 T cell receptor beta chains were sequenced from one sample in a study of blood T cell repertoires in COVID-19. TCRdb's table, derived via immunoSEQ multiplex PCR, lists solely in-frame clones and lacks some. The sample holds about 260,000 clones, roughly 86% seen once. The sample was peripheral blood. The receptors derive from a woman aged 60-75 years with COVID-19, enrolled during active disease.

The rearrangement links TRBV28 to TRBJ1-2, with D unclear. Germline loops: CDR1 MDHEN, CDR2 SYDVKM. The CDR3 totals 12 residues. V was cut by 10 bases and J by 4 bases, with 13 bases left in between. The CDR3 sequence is CATDWEGYGYTF. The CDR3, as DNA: TGTGCCACCGATTGGGAGGGCTATGGCTACACCTTC.

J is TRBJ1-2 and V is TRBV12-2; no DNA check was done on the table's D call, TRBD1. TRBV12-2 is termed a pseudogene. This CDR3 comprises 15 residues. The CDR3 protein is CEGRGTPRSDYGYTF. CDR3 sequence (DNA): TGTGAGGGTAGGGGCACGCCGAGGTCTGACTATGGCTACACCTTC.

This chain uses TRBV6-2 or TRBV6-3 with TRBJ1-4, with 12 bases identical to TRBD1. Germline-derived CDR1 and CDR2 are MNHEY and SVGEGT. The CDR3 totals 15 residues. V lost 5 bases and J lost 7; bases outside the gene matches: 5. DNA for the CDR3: TGTGCCAGCAGTACCGGGACAGGGGGCAGTGAAAAACTGTTTTTT. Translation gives CASSTGTGGSEKLFF.

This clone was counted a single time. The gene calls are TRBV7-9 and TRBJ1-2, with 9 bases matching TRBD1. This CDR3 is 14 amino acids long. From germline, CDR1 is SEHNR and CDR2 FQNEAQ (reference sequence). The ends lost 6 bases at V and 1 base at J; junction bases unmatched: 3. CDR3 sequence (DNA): TGTGCCAGCAGGCTGGGACAGGGTAACTATGGCTACACCTTC. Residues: CASRLGQGNYGYTF.

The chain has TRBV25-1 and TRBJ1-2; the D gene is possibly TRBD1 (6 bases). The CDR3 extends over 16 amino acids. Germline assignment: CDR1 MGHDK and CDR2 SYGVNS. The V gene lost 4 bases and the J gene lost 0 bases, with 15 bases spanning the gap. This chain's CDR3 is CASSGTGRGPNYGYTF. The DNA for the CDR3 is TGTGCCAGCAGTGGTACCGGCAGGGGCCCTAACTATGGCTACACCTTC.

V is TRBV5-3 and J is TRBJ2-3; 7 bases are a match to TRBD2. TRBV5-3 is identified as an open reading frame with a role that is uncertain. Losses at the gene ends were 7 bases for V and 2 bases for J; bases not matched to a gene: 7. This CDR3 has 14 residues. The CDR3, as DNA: TGTGCCAGATCCGGGGGGAGGGCCACAGATACGCAGTATTTT. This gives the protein CARSGGRATDTQYF.

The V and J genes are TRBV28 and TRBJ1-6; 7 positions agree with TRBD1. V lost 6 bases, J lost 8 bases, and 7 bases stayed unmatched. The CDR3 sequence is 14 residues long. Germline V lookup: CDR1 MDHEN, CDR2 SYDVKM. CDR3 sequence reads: CASRFNTGDSPLHF. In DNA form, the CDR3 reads TGTGCCAGCAGGTTTAACACAGGGGATTCACCCCTCCACTTT.

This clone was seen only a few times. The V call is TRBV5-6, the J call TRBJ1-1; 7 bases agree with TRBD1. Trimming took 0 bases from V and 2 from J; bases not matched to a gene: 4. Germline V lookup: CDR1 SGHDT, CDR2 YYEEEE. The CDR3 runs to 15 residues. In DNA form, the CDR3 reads TGTGCCAGCAGCTTGGCGCTAGGGGGCAACACTGAAGCTTTCTTT. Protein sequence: CASSLALGGNTEAFF.

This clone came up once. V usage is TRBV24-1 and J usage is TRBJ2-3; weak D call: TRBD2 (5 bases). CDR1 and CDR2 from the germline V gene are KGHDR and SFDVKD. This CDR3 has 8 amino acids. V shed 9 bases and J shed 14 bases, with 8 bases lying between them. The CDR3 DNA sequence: TGTGCCACCGGAGGTTGGTATTTT. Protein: CATGGWYF.

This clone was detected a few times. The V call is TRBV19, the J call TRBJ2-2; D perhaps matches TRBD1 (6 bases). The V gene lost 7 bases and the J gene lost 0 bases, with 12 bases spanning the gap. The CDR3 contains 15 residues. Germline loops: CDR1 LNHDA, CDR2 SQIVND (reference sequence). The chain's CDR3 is CASTPGHTNTGELFF. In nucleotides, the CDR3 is TGTGCCAGTACTCCGGGACACACGAACACCGGGGAGCTGTTTTTT.

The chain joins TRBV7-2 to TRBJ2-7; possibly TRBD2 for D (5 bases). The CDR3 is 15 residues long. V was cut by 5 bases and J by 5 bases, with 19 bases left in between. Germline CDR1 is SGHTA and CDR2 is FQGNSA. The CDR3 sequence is CASSPPTGTVDEQYF. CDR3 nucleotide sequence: TGTGCCAGCAGCCCACCCACGGGAACAGTAGACGAGCAGTACTTC.

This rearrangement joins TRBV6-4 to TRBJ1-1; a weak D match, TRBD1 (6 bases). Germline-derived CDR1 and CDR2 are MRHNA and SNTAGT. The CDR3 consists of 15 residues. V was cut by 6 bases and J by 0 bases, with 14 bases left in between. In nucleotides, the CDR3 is TGTGCCAGCAGGCCGGAAGGGGGAATGAACACTGAAGCTTTCTTT. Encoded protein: CASRPEGGMNTEAFF.

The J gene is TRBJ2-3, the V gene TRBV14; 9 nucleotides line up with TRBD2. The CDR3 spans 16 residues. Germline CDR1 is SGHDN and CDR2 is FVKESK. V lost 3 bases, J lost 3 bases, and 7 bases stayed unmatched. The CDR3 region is CASSHLLTSGTDTQYF. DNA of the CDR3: TGTGCCAGCAGCCACCTTTTGACTAGCGGAACAGATACGCAGTATTTT.

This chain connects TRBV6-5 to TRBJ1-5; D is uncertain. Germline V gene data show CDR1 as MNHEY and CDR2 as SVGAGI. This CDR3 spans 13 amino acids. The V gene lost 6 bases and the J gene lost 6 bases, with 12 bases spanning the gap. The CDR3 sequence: CASRGWEGQPQHF. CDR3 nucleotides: TGTGCCAGCAGGGGTTGGGAGGGTCAGCCCCAGCATTTT.

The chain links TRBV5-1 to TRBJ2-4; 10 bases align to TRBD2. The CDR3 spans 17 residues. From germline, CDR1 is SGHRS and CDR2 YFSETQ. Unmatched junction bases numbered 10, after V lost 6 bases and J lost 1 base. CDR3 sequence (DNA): TGCGCCAGCACCAAGGCAGCGGGAGGGATTGCCAAAAACATTCAGTACTTC. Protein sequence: CASTKAAGGIAKNIQYF.

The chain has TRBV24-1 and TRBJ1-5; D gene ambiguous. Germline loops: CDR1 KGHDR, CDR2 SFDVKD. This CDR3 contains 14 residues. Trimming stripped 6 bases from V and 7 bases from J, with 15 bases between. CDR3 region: CATSPPGVGQPQHF. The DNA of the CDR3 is TGTGCCACCAGTCCCCCCGGGGTAGGGCAGCCCCAGCATTTT.

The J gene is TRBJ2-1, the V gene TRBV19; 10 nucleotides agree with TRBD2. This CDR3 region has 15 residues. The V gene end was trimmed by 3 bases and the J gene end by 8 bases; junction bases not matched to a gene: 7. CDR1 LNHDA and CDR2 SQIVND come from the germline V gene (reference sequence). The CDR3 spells CASSIASGSVYEQFF. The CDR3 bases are TGTGCCAGTAGTATTGCTAGCGGGAGCGTGTATGAGCAGTTCTTC.

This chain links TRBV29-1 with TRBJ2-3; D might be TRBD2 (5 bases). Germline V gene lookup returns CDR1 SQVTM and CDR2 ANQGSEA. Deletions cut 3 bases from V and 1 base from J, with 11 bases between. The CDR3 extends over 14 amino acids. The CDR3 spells CSVDPGLGTDTQYF. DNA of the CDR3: TGCAGCGTTGACCCGGGGTTGGGCACAGATACGCAGTATTTT.

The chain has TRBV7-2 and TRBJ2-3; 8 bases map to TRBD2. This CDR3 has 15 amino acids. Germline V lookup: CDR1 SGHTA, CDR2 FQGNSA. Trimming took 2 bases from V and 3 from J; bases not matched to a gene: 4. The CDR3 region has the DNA TGTGCCAGCAGCTTACCTGGACTAGCTACAGATACGCAGTATTTT. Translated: CASSLPGLATDTQYF.

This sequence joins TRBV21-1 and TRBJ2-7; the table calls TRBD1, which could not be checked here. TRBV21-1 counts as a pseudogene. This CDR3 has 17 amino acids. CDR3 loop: CASSNAKTAIVTYEQYF. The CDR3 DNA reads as TGTGCCAGCAGCAACGCGAAGACAGCTATAGTTACCTACGAGCAGTACTTC.

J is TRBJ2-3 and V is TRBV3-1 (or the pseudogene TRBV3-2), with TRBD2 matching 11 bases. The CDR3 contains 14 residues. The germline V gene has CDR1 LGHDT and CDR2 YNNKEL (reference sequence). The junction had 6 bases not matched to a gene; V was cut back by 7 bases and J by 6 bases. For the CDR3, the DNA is TGTGCCAGCACTGCGACTAGCGGGATTGATACGCAGTATTTT. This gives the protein CASTATSGIDTQYF.

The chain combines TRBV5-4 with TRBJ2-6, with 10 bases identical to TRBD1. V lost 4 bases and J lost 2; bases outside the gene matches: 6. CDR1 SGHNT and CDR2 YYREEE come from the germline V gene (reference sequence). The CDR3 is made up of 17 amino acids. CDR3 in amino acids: CASSPRQGAAGANVLTF. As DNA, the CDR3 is TGTGCCAGCAGCCCGCGACAGGGGGCAGCTGGGGCCAACGTCCTGACTTTC.

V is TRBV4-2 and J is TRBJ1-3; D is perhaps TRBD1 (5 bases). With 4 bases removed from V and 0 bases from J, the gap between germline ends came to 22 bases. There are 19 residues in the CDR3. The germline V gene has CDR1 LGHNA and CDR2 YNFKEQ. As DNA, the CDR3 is TGTGCCAGCAGCCTTGGGGGAGGGGCCCAAGTGATCTCTGGAAACACCATATATTTT. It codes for CASSLGGGAQVISGNTIYF.

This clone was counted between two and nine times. CDR3 region: CASSSQGLSFFEQFF. The CDR3 bases are TGTGCCAGCAGCAGCCAGGGACTGTCATTTTTCGAGCAGTTCTTC. The V gene is TRBV7-2, the J gene TRBJ2-1; weak D call: TRBD2 (6 bases). CDR3 length: 15 amino acids. The germline V and J ends were trimmed by 5 bases and 10 bases, with 21 bases remaining between them. Germline CDR1 and CDR2: SGHTA and FQGNSA.

CDR3 in DNA: TGCAGCGTTGGGCTCGATCGCGAGCAGTACTTC. Encoded protein: CSVGLDREQYF. This chain joins TRBV29-1 and TRBJ2-7; D call uncertain. The germline gives CDR1 SQVTM, CDR2 ANQGSEA. The CDR3 runs 11 residues. The V end lost 4 bases, the J end lost 6 bases, and 10 bases lay between the germline ends.

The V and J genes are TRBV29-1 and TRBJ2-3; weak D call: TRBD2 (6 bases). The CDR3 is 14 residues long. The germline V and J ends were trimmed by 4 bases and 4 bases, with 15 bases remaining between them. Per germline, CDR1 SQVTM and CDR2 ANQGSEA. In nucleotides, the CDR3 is TGCAGCGTTGGACGGGGGAATGGGGCAGATACGCAGTATTTT. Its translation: CSVGRGNGADTQYF.

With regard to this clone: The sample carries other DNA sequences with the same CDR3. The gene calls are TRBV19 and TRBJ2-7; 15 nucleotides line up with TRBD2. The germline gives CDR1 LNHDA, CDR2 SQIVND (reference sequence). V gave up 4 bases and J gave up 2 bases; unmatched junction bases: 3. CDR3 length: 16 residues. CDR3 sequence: CASSTGLAGGAYEQYF. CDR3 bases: TGTGCCAGTAGTACGGGACTAGCGGGAGGAGCCTACGAGCAGTACTTC.